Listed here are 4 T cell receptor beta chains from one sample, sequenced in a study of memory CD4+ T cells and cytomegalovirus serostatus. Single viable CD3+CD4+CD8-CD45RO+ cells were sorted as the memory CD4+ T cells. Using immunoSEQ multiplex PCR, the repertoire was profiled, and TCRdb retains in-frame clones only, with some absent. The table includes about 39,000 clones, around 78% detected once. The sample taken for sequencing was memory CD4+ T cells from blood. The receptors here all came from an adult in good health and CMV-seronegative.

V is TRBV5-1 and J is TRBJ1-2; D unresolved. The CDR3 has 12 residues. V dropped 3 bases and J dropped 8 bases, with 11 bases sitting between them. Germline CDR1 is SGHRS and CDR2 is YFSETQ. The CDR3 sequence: CASSSSAGGYTF. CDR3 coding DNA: TGCGCCAGCAGCTCCAGTGCGGGCGGCTACACCTTC.

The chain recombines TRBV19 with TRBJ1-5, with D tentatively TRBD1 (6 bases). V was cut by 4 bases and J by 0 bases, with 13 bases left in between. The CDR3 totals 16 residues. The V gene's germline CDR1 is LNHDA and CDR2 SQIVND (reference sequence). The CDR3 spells CASSTKQGYSNQPQHF. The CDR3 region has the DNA TGTGCCAGTAGTACCAAACAGGGCTATAGCAATCAGCCCCAGCATTTT.

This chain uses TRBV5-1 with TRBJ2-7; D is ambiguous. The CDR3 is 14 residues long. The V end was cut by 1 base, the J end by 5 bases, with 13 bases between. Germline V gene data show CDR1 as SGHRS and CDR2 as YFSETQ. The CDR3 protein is CASSLSSGENEQYF. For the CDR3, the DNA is TGCGCCAGCAGCTTGAGTTCAGGCGAGAACGAGCAGTACTTC. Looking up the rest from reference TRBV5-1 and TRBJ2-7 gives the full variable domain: KAGVTQTPRYLIKTRGQQVTLSCSPISGHRSVSWYQQTPGQGLQFLFEYFSETQRNKGNFPGRFSGRQFSNSRSEMNVSTLELGDSALYLCASSLSSGENEQYFGPGTRLTVT.

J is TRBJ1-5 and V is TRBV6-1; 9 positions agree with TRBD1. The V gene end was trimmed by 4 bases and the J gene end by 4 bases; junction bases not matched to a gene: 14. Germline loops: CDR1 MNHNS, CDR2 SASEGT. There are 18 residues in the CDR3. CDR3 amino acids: CASSAKVSSGTGNQPQHF. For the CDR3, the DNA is TGTGCCAGCAGTGCGAAAGTATCCTCCGGGACAGGGAATCAGCCCCAGCATTTT.